A single T cell receptor beta chain is shown here with its context. This specimen comes from a study of T cell changes during pregnancy in multiple sclerosis. Per the germline V gene, CDR1 is MNHNY and CDR2 is SVGAGI (reference sequence). The CDR3 covers 15 residues. Trimming at V came to 10 bases and at J to 6 bases, leaving 10 bases not matched to a gene. Sequencing used immunoSEQ multiplex PCR; TCRdb keeps in-frame clones, though not all of them. The sample yields 40,000 to 55,000 clones, 75% to 90% seen once. This TCR derives from a female donor with multiple sclerosis, enrolled in a pregnancy study. The specimen was CD8+ T cells from peripheral blood mononuclear cells, collected in the second trimester of pregnancy. The chain carries TRBV6-6 and TRBJ2-1; 12 bases match TRBD1. The CDR3 bases are TGTGCCATCACTGCCGGGACAGGGGGCTCCAATGAGCAGTTCTTC. The encoded protein is CAITAGTGGSNEQFF.